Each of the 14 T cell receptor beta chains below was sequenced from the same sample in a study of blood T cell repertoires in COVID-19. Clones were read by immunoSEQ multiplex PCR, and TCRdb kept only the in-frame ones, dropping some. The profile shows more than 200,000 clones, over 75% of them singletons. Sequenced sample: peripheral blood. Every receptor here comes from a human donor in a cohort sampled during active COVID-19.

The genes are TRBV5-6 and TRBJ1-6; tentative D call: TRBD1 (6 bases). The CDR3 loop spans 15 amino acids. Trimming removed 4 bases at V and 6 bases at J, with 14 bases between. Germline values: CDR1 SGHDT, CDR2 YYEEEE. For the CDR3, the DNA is TGTGCCAGCAGCCTCACGGACAGTCCTAATTCACCCCTCCACTTT. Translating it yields CASSLTDSPNSPLHF.

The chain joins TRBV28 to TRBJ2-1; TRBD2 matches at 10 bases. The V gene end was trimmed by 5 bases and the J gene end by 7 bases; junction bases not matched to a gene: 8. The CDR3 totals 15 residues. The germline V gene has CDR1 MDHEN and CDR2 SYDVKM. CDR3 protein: CASSLGGLAINEQFF. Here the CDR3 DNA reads TGTGCCAGCAGTCTCGGGGGACTAGCGATTAATGAGCAGTTCTTC. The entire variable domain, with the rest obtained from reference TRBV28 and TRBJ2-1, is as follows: DVKVTQSSRYLVKRTGEKVFLECVQDMDHENMFWYRQDPGLGLRLIYFSYDVKMKEKGDIPEGYSVSREKKERFSLILESASTNQTSMYLCASSLGGLAINEQFFGPGTRLTVL.

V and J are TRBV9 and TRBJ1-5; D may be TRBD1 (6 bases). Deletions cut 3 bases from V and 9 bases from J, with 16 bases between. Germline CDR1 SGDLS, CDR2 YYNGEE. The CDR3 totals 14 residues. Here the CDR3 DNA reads TGTGCCAGCAGCGCGACAGGTTCGGGAAGGCCCCAGCATTTT. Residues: CASSATGSGRPQHF.

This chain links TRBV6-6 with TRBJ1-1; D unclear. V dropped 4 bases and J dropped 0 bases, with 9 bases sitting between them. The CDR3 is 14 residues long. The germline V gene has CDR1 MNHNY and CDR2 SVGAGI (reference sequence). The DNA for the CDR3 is TGTGCCAGCAGTTCGGAGGGAATGAACACTGAAGCTTTCTTT. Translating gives CASSSEGMNTEAFF.

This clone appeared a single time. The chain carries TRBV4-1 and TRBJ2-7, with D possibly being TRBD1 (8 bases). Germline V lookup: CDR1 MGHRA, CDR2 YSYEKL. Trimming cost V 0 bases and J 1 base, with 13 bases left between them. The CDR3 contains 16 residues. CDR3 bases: TGCGCCAGCAGCCAAGAAAAACAGGGGGGGTCCTACGAGCAGTACTTC. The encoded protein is CASSQEKQGGSYEQYF.

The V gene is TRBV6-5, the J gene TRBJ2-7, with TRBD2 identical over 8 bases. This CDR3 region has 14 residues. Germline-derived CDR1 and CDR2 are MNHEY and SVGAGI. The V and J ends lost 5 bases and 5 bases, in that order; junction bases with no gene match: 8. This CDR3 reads CASSPGGEGNEQYF. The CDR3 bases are TGTGCCAGCAGTCCCGGGGGGGAAGGAAACGAGCAGTACTTC.

The CDR3 nucleotides read TGTGCCAGTAGTACTCAGGGACAGGGGTTCTATGGCTACACCTTC. The encoded protein is CASSTQGQGFYGYTF. The chain combines TRBV19 with TRBJ1-2; 10 nucleotides line up with TRBD1. Germline trimming cut 4 bases from V and 4 bases from J; bases unmatched to any gene: 6. The CDR3 spans 15 residues. Germline CDR1 is LNHDA and CDR2 is SQIVND (reference sequence).

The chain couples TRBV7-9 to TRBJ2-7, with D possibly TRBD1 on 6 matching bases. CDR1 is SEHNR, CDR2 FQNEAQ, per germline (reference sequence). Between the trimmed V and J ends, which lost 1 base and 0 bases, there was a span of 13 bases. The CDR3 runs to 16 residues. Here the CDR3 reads CASSLGNRESSYEQYF. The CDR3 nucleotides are TGTGCCAGCAGCTTAGGAAACAGGGAGAGCTCCTACGAGCAGTACTTC.

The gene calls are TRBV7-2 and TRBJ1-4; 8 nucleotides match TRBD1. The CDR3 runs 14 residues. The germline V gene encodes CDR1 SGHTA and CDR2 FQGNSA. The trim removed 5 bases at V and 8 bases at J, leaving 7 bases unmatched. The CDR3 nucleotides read TGTGCCAGCAGCATCGGACAGGGCGGGGAAAAACTGTTTTTT. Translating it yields CASSIGQGGEKLFF.

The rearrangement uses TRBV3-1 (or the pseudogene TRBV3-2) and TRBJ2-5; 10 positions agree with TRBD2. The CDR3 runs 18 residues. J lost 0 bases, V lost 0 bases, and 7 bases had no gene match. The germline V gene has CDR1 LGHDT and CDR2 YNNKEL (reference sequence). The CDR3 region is CASSQDWETSGYQETQYF. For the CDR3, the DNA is TGTGCCAGCAGCCAAGATTGGGAGACTAGCGGGTACCAAGAGACCCAGTACTTC.

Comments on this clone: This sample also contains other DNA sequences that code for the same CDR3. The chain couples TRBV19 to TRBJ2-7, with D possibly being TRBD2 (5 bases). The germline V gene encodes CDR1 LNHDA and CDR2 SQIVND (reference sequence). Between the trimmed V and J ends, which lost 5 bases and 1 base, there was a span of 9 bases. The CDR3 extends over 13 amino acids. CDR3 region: CASSRGLSYEQYF. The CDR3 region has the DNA TGTGCCAGTAGTCGGGGTCTTTCCTACGAGCAGTACTTC.

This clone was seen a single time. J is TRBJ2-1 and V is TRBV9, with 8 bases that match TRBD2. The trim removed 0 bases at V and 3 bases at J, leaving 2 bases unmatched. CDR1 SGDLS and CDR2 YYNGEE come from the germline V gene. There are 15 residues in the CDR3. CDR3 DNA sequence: TGTGCCAGCAGCGTAGTACTAGCGGACTACAATGAGCAGTTCTTC. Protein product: CASSVVLADYNEQFF. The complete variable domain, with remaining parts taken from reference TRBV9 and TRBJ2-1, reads DSGVTQTPKHLITATGQRVTLRCSPRSGDLSVYWYQQSLDQGLQFLIQYYNGEERAKGNILERFSAQQFPDLHSELNLSSLELGDSALYFCASSVVLADYNEQFFGPGTRLTVL.

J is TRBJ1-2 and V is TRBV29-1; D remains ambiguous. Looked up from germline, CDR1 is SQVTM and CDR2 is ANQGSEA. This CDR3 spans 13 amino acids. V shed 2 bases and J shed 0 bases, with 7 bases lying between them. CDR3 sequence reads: CSVENSANYGYTF. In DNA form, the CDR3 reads TGCAGCGTTGAAAACAGTGCTAACTATGGCTACACCTTC.

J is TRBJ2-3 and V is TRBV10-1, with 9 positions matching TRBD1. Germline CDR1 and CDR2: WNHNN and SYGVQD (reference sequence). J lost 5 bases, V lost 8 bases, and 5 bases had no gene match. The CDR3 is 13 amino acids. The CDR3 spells CASSGQGKDTQYF. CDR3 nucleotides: TGCGCCAGCTCCGGACAGGGGAAAGATACGCAGTATTTT.